This record covers a single TCR beta chain. TCRdb re-called the RACE reads through MiXCR, storing one row per CDR3 protein. The table shows some 52,000 distinct CDR3 sequences, with 8% to 13% occurring only once. Time point: patch test 1, 2 weeks after DPC sensitization. Treatment reported: therapeutic diphenylcyclopropenone sensitization with weekly scalp DPC. RNA extraction used unfractionated whole blood as the source of total RNA. The data were taken from a study of human T cells and chemical hapten exposure. On the study more broadly: Variability of per-sample TCR yields stemmed mainly from small differences in pooled library volume.

This sequence was found in a woman in her 40s with alopecia areata. Some clones in this sample may be carry-over from other donors' samples. The sequenced sample was whole blood, obtained in connection with sensitization to the hapten diphenylcyclopropenone (DPC).

DNA for the CDR3: TGCAGTGCTAGACCAGAAACCAGGGCCGTGGGGCAAGAGACCCAGTACTTC. Amino acids: CSARPETRAVGQETQYF. This chain links TRBV20-1 with TRBJ2-5, with D possibly being TRBD1 (5 bases). V lost 2 bases to trimming and J lost 2 bases, with 21 bases between them. The CDR3 extends over 17 amino acids. Per the germline V gene, CDR1 is DFQATT and CDR2 is SNEGSKA (reference sequence).